Listed here are 5 T cell receptor beta chains from one sample, sequenced in a study of blood T cell repertoires in COVID-19. Using immunoSEQ multiplex PCR, the repertoire was profiled, and TCRdb retains in-frame clones only, with some absent. The sample has about 150,000 clones, roughly 83% seen once; the top ten hold 14%. Sequencing was done on a sample of peripheral blood. All receptors derive from a man between 18 and 35 years old with active or convalescent COVID-19.

V usage is TRBV5-1 and J usage is TRBJ2-7; D not certain. CDR3 size: 17 residues. Deletions cut 4 bases from V and 1 base from J, with 21 bases between. Germline V gives CDR1 SGHRS, CDR2 YFSETQ. The CDR3 loop is CASSARRLALGSYEQYF. DNA of the CDR3: TGCGCCAGCAGCGCTAGGCGGTTAGCTCTTGGTTCCTACGAGCAGTACTTC. Based on the CDR3 plus reference TRBV5-1 and TRBJ2-7, the full variable domain is KAGVTQTPRYLIKTRGQQVTLSCSPISGHRSVSWYQQTPGQGLQFLFEYFSETQRNKGNFPGRFSGRQFSNSRSEMNVSTLELGDSALYLCASSARRLALGSYEQYFGPGTRLTVT.

The chain couples TRBV14 to TRBJ1-3; tentative D call: TRBD1 (6 bases). The V end lost 2 bases, the J end lost 5 bases, and 13 bases lay between the germline ends. Germline V gene data show CDR1 as SGHDN and CDR2 as FVKESK. CDR3 length: 15 amino acids. The CDR3 DNA is TGTGCCAGCAGCCAAACAGGGTTCGGCAGAAACACCATATATTTT. Protein: CASSQTGFGRNTIYF.

This chain connects TRBV24-1 to TRBJ2-1; maybe TRBD1 (5 bases). The CDR3 runs to 16 residues. Trimming shortened V by 2 bases and J by 0 bases, and 10 bases separated the two germline ends. Looked up from germline, CDR1 is KGHDR and CDR2 is SFDVKD. The chain's CDR3 is CATSDSQANSYNEQFF. The CDR3 DNA sequence: TGTGCCACCAGTGATTCACAGGCGAACTCCTACAATGAGCAGTTCTTC.

This clone was found once. The chain joins TRBV7-9 to TRBJ2-7, with D possibly matching TRBD1 (6 bases). The CDR3 spans 14 residues. Germline values: CDR1 SEHNR, CDR2 FQNEAQ (reference sequence). Trimming took 1 base from V and 5 from J, leaving 12 bases between them. In DNA, the CDR3 is TGTGCCAGCAGCTTAGTCGACAGGCGGCACGAGCAGTACTTC. As protein: CASSLVDRRHEQYF.

The chain combines TRBV7-9 with TRBJ1-4, with unresolved D. Germline values: CDR1 SEHNR, CDR2 FQNEAQ (reference sequence). The CDR3 has 15 residues. V was pared by 1 base and J by 5 bases, with 11 bases between. The CDR3 DNA is TGTGCCAGCAGCTTAGGAGGGCAGTTCAATGAAAAACTGTTTTTT. It yields the protein CASSLGGQFNEKLFF.